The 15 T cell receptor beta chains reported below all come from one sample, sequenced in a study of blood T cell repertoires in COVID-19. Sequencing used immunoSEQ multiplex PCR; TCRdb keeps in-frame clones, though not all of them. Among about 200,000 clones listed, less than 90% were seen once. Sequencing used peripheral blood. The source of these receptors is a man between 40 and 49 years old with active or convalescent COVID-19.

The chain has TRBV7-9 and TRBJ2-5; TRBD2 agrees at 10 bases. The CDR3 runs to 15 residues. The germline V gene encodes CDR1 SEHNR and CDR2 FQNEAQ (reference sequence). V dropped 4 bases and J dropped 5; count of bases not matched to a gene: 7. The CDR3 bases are TGTGCCAGCAGCTCCGTAGCGGGAGGTAGTGAGACCCAGTACTTC. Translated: CASSSVAGGSETQYF.

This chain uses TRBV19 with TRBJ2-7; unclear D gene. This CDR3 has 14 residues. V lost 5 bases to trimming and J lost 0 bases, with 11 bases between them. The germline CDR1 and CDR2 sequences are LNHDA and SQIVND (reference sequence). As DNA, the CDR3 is TGTGCCAGTAGTGCCACTCAGGACTCCTACGAGCAGTACTTC. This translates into CASSATQDSYEQYF.

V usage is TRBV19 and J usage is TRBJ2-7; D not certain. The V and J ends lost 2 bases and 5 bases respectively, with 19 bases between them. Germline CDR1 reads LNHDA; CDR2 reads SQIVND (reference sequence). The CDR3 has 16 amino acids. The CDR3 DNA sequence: TGTGCCAGTAGTATATACGGAGCGACCCCTGGAAACGAGCAGTACTTC. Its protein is CASSIYGATPGNEQYF.

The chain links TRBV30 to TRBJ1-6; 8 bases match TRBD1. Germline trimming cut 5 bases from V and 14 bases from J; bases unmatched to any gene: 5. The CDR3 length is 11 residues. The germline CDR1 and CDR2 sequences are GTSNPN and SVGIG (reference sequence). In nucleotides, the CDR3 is TGTGCCTGGGATCAGGACAGGGCCCTCCACTTT. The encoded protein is CAWDQDRALHF.

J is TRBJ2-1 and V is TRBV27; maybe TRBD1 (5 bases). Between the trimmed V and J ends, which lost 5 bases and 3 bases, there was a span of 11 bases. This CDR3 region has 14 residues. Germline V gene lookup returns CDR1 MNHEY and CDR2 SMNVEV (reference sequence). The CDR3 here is CASSPRTSYNEQFF. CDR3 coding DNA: TGTGCCAGCAGTCCGCGGACAAGCTACAATGAGCAGTTCTTC.

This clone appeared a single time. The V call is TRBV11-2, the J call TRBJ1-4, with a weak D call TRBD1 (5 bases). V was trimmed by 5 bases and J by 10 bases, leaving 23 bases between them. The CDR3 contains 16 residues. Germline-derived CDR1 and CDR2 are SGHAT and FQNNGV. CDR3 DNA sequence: TGTGCCAGCAGCCGGGCGGGGGAGAGTAGAGGACGAAAACTGTTTTTT. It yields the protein CASSRAGESRGRKLFF.

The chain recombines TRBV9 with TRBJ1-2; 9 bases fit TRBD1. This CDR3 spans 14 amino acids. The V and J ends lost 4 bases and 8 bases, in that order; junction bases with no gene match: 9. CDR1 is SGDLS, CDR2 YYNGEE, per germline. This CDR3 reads CASSSRTGEGGYTF. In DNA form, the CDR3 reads TGTGCCAGCAGCTCACGGACAGGGGAAGGGGGCTACACCTTC. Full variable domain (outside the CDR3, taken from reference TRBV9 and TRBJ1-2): DSGVTQTPKHLITATGQRVTLRCSPRSGDLSVYWYQQSLDQGLQFLIQYYNGEERAKGNILERFSAQQFPDLHSELNLSSLELGDSALYFCASSSRTGEGGYTFGSGTRLTVV.

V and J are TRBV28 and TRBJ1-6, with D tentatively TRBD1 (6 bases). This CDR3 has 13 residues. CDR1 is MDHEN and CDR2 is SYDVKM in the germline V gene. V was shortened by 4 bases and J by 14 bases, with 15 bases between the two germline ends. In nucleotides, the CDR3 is TGTGCCAGCAGTTCCTACAGGGAGAGGGCCCTCCACTTT. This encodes CASSSYRERALHF.

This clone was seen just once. The CDR3 region is CASSPRTGHYSYEQYF. CDR3 in DNA: TGTGCCAGCAGCCCAAGGACAGGGCACTACTCCTACGAGCAGTACTTC. The chain combines TRBV28 with TRBJ2-7; 8 bases agree with TRBD1. Per the germline V gene, CDR1 is MDHEN and CDR2 is SYDVKM. CDR3 size: 16 residues. V dropped 6 bases and J dropped 0; count of bases not matched to a gene: 10.

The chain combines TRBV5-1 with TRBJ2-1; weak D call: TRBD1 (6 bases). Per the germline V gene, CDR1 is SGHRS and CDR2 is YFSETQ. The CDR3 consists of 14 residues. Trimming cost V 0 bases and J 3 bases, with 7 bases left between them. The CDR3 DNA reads TGCGCCAGCAGCTTGGAACAGGGCTACAATGAGCAGTTCTTC. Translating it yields CASSLEQGYNEQFF.

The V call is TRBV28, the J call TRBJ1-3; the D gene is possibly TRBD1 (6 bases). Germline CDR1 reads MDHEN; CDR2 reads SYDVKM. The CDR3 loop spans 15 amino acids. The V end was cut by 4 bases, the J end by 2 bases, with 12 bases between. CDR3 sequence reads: CASSSYRVAGNTIYF. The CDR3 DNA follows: TGTGCCAGCAGTTCATACAGGGTCGCTGGAAACACCATATATTTT.

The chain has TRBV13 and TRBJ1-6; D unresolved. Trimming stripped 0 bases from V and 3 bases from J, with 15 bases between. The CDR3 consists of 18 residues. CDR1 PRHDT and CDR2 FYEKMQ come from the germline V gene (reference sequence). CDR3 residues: CASSLGPMHSGYNSPLHF. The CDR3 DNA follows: TGTGCCAGCAGCTTAGGCCCCATGCATTCAGGCTATAATTCACCCCTCCACTTT.

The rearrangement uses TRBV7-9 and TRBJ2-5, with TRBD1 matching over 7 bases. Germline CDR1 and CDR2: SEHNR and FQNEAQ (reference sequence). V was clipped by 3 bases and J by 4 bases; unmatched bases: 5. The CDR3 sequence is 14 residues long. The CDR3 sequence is CASSLAGGRETQYF. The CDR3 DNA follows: TGTGCCAGCAGCTTGGCAGGGGGAAGAGAGACCCAGTACTTC.

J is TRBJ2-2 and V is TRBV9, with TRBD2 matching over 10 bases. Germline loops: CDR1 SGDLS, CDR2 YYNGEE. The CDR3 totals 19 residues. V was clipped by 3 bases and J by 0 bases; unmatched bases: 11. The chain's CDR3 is CASSGESGRAYTNTGELFF. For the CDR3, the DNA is TGTGCCAGCAGCGGCGAGAGCGGGAGGGCCTACACGAACACCGGGGAGCTGTTTTTT.

CDR3 in amino acids: CASSLRPGGNTEAFF. The CDR3 coding sequence is TGTGCCAGCAGTTTAAGGCCAGGGGGGAACACTGAAGCTTTCTTT. The V gene is TRBV27, the J gene TRBJ1-1, with 7 bases aligning to TRBD1. Germline V gene data show CDR1 as MNHEY and CDR2 as SMNVEV (reference sequence). The CDR3 loop spans 15 amino acids. The J segment lost 1 base and the V segment lost 2 bases, leaving 4 bases of the junction unmatched.